The clone carrying this TCR beta chain was observed many times. The data were obtained in a study of human T cells and chemical hapten exposure. Study information: DPC 0.01% went on the upper back by patch test, with reading at 6 days. Patients having alopecia areata, totalis or universalis were mostly female.

The study's library attached unique molecular identifiers to single cDNA molecules. In TCRdb, the RACE reads were re-called with MiXCR into one record per CDR3 protein. The sample holds tens of thousands of distinct CDR3 sequences, 9% to 12% seen once. The CDR3 sequence is 14 residues long. After removal of 5 bases from V and 0 bases from J, the junction contained 7 bases not matched to a gene. The germline V gene encodes CDR1 DFQATT and CDR2 SNEGSKA (reference sequence). Time point noted: patch test 2, 6 weeks after DPC sensitization. Treatment indicated: therapeutic diphenylcyclopropenone sensitization with weekly scalp DPC. Every donor had alopecia and was 18 to 70 years old; all were suitable for DPC.

The chain carries TRBV20-1 and TRBJ2-7; 7 bases fit TRBD1. This receptor was identified in a woman in her forties or fifties with alopecia areata. Some clones in this sample may be carry-over from other donors' samples. Sequenced here: whole blood, sampled in connection with sensitization to the hapten diphenylcyclopropenone (DPC). The CDR3 sequence: CSAHGQESSYEQYF. The CDR3 DNA reads as TGCAGTGCTCACGGACAGGAAAGCTCCTACGAGCAGTACTTC.